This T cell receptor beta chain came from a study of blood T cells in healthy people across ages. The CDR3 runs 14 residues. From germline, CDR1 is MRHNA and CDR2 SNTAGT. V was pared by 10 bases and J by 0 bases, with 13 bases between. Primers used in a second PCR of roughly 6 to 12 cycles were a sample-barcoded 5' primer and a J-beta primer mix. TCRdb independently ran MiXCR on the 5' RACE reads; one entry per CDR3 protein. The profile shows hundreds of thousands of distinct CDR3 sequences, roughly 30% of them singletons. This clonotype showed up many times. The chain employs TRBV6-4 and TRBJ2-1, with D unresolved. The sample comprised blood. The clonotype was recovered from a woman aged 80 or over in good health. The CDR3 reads CATSSEHSYNEQFF. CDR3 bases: TGTGCCACCAGCTCGGAACACTCCTACAATGAGCAGTTCTTC.